Below are 22 T cell receptor beta chains sequenced from a single sample in a study of control samples from healthy donors and cancer patients. Assay: immunoSEQ multiplex PCR; the TCRdb copy retains only in-frame clones and omits some. The profile covers 90,000 to 150,000 clones, with about 91% appearing a single time and less than 3.5% taken by the ten largest. Sequencing was performed on blood. These receptors were taken from a man aged 35 to 55 in good health.

The chain is built from TRBV5-1 and TRBJ2-1; TRBD2 is a possible D gene (6 bases). The V gene lost 3 bases and the J gene lost 12 bases, with 19 bases spanning the gap. Germline CDR1 and CDR2: SGHRS and YFSETQ. This CDR3 is 14 amino acids long. In nucleotides, the CDR3 is TGCGCCAGCAGCTGGGACTGGACCCTCAAAGTGCAGTTCTTC. Its translation: CASSWDWTLKVQFF.

The chain's CDR3 is CAWSSQFGELFF. CDR3 coding DNA: TGTGCCTGGAGTAGTCAGTTCGGGGAGCTGTTTTTT. V gene TRBV30 combines with J gene TRBJ2-2; D remains unclear. The germline V gene encodes CDR1 GTSNPN and CDR2 SVGIG (reference sequence). The CDR3 length is 12 residues. Trimming took off 2 bases at V and 7 bases at J, with 8 bases between the two ends.

J is TRBJ2-7 and V is TRBV11-3, with D possibly matching TRBD1 (6 bases). Deletions cut 5 bases from V and 2 bases from J, with 16 bases between. The germline CDR1 and CDR2 sequences are SGHNT and YENEEA. This CDR3 is built from 15 residues. The CDR3 coding sequence is TGTGCCAGCAGCCCCCTAGGGGGACAAGCCTACGAGCAGTACTTC. This gives the protein CASSPLGGQAYEQYF.

The V gene is TRBV4-1, the J gene TRBJ1-1, with D perhaps matching TRBD1 (6 bases). Germline loops: CDR1 MGHRA, CDR2 YSYEKL. Trimming removed 2 bases from V and 6 bases from J, with 19 bases in between. The length of the CDR3 is 16 residues. Here the CDR3 reads CASSQPARGTKAEAFF. For the CDR3, the DNA is TGCGCCAGCAGCCAACCGGCCCGCGGGACAAAGGCTGAAGCTTTCTTT.

This sequence joins TRBV25-1 and TRBJ2-1; TRBD2 matches 8 bases. The germline V gene has CDR1 MGHDK and CDR2 SYGVNS. This CDR3 spans 15 amino acids. V was pared by 3 bases and J by 1 base, with 2 bases of the junction left unmatched. The CDR3 sequence is CASSDTGGSYNEQFF. The CDR3 DNA is TGTGCCAGCAGTGACACGGGGGGGTCCTACAATGAGCAGTTCTTC.

The chain combines TRBV9 with TRBJ2-5, with D possibly TRBD1 on 5 matching bases. This CDR3 is 17 amino acids long. The germline V and J ends were trimmed by 0 bases and 5 bases, with 20 bases remaining between them. CDR1 and CDR2 from the germline V gene are SGDLS and YYNGEE. CDR3: CASSVGVGQVIRETQYF. As DNA, the CDR3 is TGTGCCAGCAGCGTAGGGGTGGGGCAGGTAATAAGGGAGACCCAGTACTTC.

CDR3 DNA: TGTGCCAGCAGGCCCACGGTAAATCAGCCCCAGCATTTT. The encoded protein is CASRPTVNQPQHF. The J gene is TRBJ1-5, the V gene TRBV12-3 or TRBV12-4; D is ambiguous. The CDR3 spans 13 residues. Between the trimmed V and J ends, which lost 6 bases and 4 bases, there was a span of 10 bases.

The table lists this clone with a count of one. The J gene is TRBJ2-2, the V gene TRBV7-9; D remains unclear. Germline assignment: CDR1 SEHNR and CDR2 FQNEAQ (reference sequence). Trimming left V 4 bases short and J 8 bases short, with 14 bases between. The CDR3 extends over 14 amino acids. CDR3 region: CASSSRAKPGELFF. Written as DNA, the CDR3 is TGTGCCAGCAGCTCCCGGGCCAAACCAGGGGAGCTGTTTTTT.

This clone was counted only a few times. This chain links TRBV30 with TRBJ2-6, with D unresolved. Between the trimmed V and J ends, which lost 3 bases and 0 bases, there was a span of 6 bases. From germline, CDR1 is GTSNPN and CDR2 SVGIG (reference sequence). The CDR3 has 14 amino acids. CDR3 region: CAWSQPSGANVLTF. CDR3 bases: TGTGCCTGGAGCCAGCCCTCTGGGGCCAACGTCCTGACTTTC.

The chain links TRBV4-1 to TRBJ1-1; 7 bases are a match to TRBD1. Trimming removed 1 base from V and 0 bases from J; junction bases left unmatched: 11. From germline, CDR1 is MGHRA and CDR2 YSYEKL. The CDR3 totals 18 residues. The CDR3 coding sequence is TGCGCCAGCAGCCAAGTGGCAGGGGGAGTTTCCATGAACACTGAAGCTTTCTTT. This translates into CASSQVAGGVSMNTEAFF.

The table lists this clone with a few counts. For the CDR3, the DNA is TGTGCCTGGTCTCCGGGACTCCCCCATAGTACAGATACGCAGTATTTT. This codes for CAWSPGLPHSTDTQYF. The chain uses TRBV30 and TRBJ2-3; a weak D match, TRBD2 (6 bases). Germline V gives CDR1 GTSNPN, CDR2 SVGIG (reference sequence). V shed 5 bases and J shed 3 bases, with 21 bases lying between them. The CDR3 runs 16 residues.

The table lists this clone with a count of one. The sample contains more than one DNA sequence encoding this CDR3. The gene calls are TRBV18 and TRBJ2-7; D is undetermined. V was cut by 1 base and J by 3 bases, with 4 bases left in between. The CDR3 length is 12 residues. Germline CDR1 reads KGHSH; CDR2 reads LQKENI. The DNA of the CDR3 is TGTGCCAGCTCACCACGGGGCTACGAGCAGTACTTC. It codes for CASSPRGYEQYF.

The rearrangement joins TRBV13 to TRBJ1-3, with D perhaps TRBD1 (6 bases). The CDR3 runs 15 residues. V gave up 2 bases and J gave up 0 bases, with 8 bases separating them. The germline gives CDR1 PRHDT, CDR2 FYEKMQ (reference sequence). CDR3 nucleotide sequence: TGTGCCAGCAGCTTACGGGGGCTCTCTGGAAACACCATATATTTT. It yields the protein CASSLRGLSGNTIYF.

The chain is built from TRBV6-5 and TRBJ1-2; D is unresolved. Germline V gives CDR1 MNHEY, CDR2 SVGAGI. V gave up 6 bases and J gave up 7 bases, with 18 bases separating them. CDR3 length: 14 residues. The CDR3 DNA sequence: TGTGCCAGCAGACTGACCGTGAACGATCGTGGCTACACCTTC. Amino acid sequence: CASRLTVNDRGYTF.

The J gene is TRBJ2-7, the V gene TRBV7-9; 9 bases are a match to TRBD1. Trimming at V came to 1 base and at J to 5 bases, leaving 6 bases not matched to a gene. CDR1 is SEHNR, CDR2 FQNEAQ, per germline (reference sequence). This CDR3 has 15 amino acids. CDR3 coding DNA: TGTGCCAGCAGCTTAGAGGGACAGGGTCTCCACGAGCAGTACTTC. Translated, it gives CASSLEGQGLHEQYF.

This clone showed up just once. This rearrangement joins TRBV5-1 to TRBJ1-1; 7 bases align to TRBD1. Germline V gene sequence: CDR1 SGHRS, CDR2 YFSETQ. V gave up 1 base and J gave up 3 bases; unmatched junction bases: 6. The CDR3 totals 15 residues. CDR3 DNA: TGCGCCAGCAGCTTGAAGGGGGCGCAGGACACTGAAGCTTTCTTT. This gives the protein CASSLKGAQDTEAFF.

The rearrangement links TRBV5-1 to TRBJ1-1; D call uncertain. This CDR3 contains 15 residues. From germline, CDR1 is SGHRS and CDR2 YFSETQ. V was pared by 3 bases and J by 1 base, with 13 bases between. CDR3 bases: TGCGCCAGCAGCTCTCTCCAACGGAAGAACACTGAAGCTTTCTTT. Protein sequence: CASSSLQRKNTEAFF.

The chain joins TRBV19 to TRBJ1-4; 7 positions match TRBD1. The germline CDR1 and CDR2 sequences are LNHDA and SQIVND (reference sequence). CDR3 length: 19 residues. Trimming removed 2 bases from V and 4 bases from J; junction bases left unmatched: 16. CDR3 sequence: CASSIRVWGDSLHNEKLFF. CDR3 nucleotide sequence: TGTGCCAGTAGTATAAGGGTATGGGGGGACAGCCTGCATAATGAAAAACTGTTTTTT.

The V gene is TRBV18, the J gene TRBJ1-6, with D maybe TRBD1 (5 bases). This CDR3 is 15 amino acids long. Germline V lookup: CDR1 KGHSH, CDR2 LQKENI. V was shortened by 3 bases and J by 6 bases, with 12 bases between the two germline ends. This CDR3 is CASSPGRATNSPLHF. The CDR3 nucleotides read TGTGCCAGCTCACCTGGCAGGGCAACTAATTCACCCCTCCACTTT.

This sequence joins TRBV27 and TRBJ2-6; tentative D call: TRBD2 (6 bases). This CDR3 spans 15 amino acids. The germline V and J ends were trimmed by 4 bases and 4 bases, with 11 bases remaining between them. The germline gives CDR1 MNHEY, CDR2 SMNVEV (reference sequence). The CDR3 DNA sequence: TGTGCCAGCAGTTCCGCGGGGCTAGGGGCCAACGTCCTGACTTTC. It encodes CASSSAGLGANVLTF.

The chain combines TRBV6-4 with TRBJ2-7; 12 bases are a match to TRBD2. Germline CDR1 MRHNA, CDR2 SNTAGT. The CDR3 length is 18 residues. Trimming took 0 bases from V and 0 from J; bases not matched to a gene: 6. For the CDR3, the DNA is TGTGCCAGCAGTGACTCTCCTAGCGGGGGGGAGAGCTCCTACGAGCAGTACTTC. The encoded protein is CASSDSPSGGESSYEQYF.

The chain links TRBV11-3 to TRBJ2-3, with D perhaps matching TRBD2 (6 bases). The CDR3 totals 19 residues. V was cut by 0 bases and J by 3 bases, with 22 bases left in between. Per germline, CDR1 SGHNT and CDR2 YENEEA. The CDR3 bases are TGTGCCAGCAGCTTAGACGGCGGGGATAACGTATACTGGACAGATACGCAGTATTTT. It encodes CASSLDGGDNVYWTDTQYF.